A selection of T cell receptor beta chains follows, all from one sample in a study of post-analysis software for immune sequencing data. TCRdb used MiXCR to reprocess the PCR reads, holding one entry per CDR3 protein. This sample yields about 540,000 distinct CDR3 sequences, of which roughly 34% are seen a single time; approximately 5.4% belongs to the top ten. Sequenced material: blood. All receptors derive from a girl aged 2-17 years with multiple sclerosis. Both conserved end residues are part of each CDR3. Clone size appears in some rows only: once, few, many, or a class for an expanded clone.

size: NA
length: 14
V: TRBV15
CDR3: CATSRADPNTEAFF

size: NA
length: 13
V: TRBV10-3
CDR3: CAGRGVGVTEAFF

size: few
length: 14
V: TRBV12-3/TRBV12-4
CDR3: CASYQPGTVYEQYF

size: NA
length: 14
V: TRBV27
CDR3: CASRFYRSSYEQYF

size: NA
length: 15
V: TRBV27
CDR3: CASSPISTGTDTQYF

size: few
length: 17
V: TRBV11-2
CDR3: CASSRMLQGARYNEQFF

size: NA
length: 15
V: TRBV5-1
CDR3: CASSWRQGANEKLFF

size: NA
length: 15
V: TRBV9
CDR3: CASSVGVAGTYEQYF

size: few
length: 12
V: TRBV7-3
CDR3: CAGFTITDTQYF

size: NA
length: 15
V: TRBV20-1
CDR3: CSAKVSGRDNEKLFF

size: NA
length: 13
V: TRBV29-1
CDR3: CSVVLGSQETQYF

size: NA
length: 16
V: TRBV18
CDR3: CASSPDQGEAGKSYTF

size: few
length: 15
V: TRBV5-1
CDR3: CASTTGGPGTGELFF

size: few
length: 13
V: TRBV20-1
CDR3: CSAPSAGANVLTF

size: few
length: 14
V: TRBV5-6
CDR3: CASNTGQTQETQYF

size: NA
length: 15
V: TRBV13
CDR3: CASSIRDFGNQPQHF

size: few
length: 11
V: TRBV20-1
CDR3: CSAQARNEQFF

size: NA
length: 15
V: TRBV7-6
CDR3: CASSLRPVPNEKLFF

size: few
length: 14
V: TRBV7-9
CDR3: CASSPGGVDYGYTF

size: NA
length: 17
V: TRBV11-2
CDR3: CASSDRFPSGAGDTQYF

size: NA
length: 13
V: TRBV20-1
CDR3: CSASMQGLDGYTF

size: few
length: 14
V: TRBV7-8
CDR3: CASSLVLSNQPQHF

size: NA
length: 11
V: TRBV12-3/TRBV12-4
CDR3: CASSLTGVGFF

size: few
length: 14
V: TRBV29-1
CDR3: CSVGQGPNTDTQYF

size: NA
length: 15
V: TRBV7-3
CDR3: CASSFTSGGVDTQYF

size: NA
length: 12
V: TRBV12-3/TRBV12-4
CDR3: CASSLVPQPQHF

size: few
length: 16
V: TRBV12-3/TRBV12-4
CDR3: CASRRPTRETNYGYTF

size: few
length: 14
V: TRBV24-1
CDR3: CATSDRTGDQPQHF

size: few
length: 14
V: TRBV4-1
CDR3: CASSPSRGMGEQFF

size: NA
length: 13
V: TRBV6-2/TRBV6-3
CDR3: CASSRDSAYEQYF

size: NA
length: 14
V: TRBV7-2
CDR3: CASSFRRVTDTQYF

size: NA
length: 14
V: TRBV7-2
CDR3: CASSPEGGQETRYF

size: NA
length: 15
V: TRBV12-3/TRBV12-4
CDR3: CASSLPTGSTDTEYF

size: NA
length: 14
V: TRBV18
CDR3: CASSSTGFSYEQYF

size: few
length: 15
V: TRBV5-1
CDR3: CASSTDSLSSYEQYF

size: NA
length: 14
V: TRBV18
CDR3: CASSPPSVNEKLFF

size: few
length: 14
V: TRBV20-1
CDR3: CSAYRVGGANVLTF

size: NA
length: 15
V: TRBV7-2
CDR3: CASSLPTDGYCEQYF

size: few
length: 13
V: TRBV7-3
CDR3: CASSFLTGGVQFF

size: NA
length: 13
V: TRBV19
CDR3: CASGTGFISEAFF

size: few
length: 13
V: TRBV3-1
CDR3: CASSQEASNIQYF

size: NA
length: 18
V: TRBV6-5
CDR3: CASSFQLAGGPFQETQYF

size: NA
length: 15
V: TRBV6-6
CDR3: CASSYATSGEETQYF

size: NA
length: 14
V: TRBV20-1
CDR3: CSARLGEVTDTQYF

size: few
length: 15
V: TRBV27
CDR3: CASSQTSGARDDQFF

size: NA
length: 15
V: TRBV6-6
CDR3: CASSSMGKVSYEQYF

size: NA
length: 15
V: TRBV24-1
CDR3: CATSDGGTGTGRQFF

size: NA
length: 15
V: TRBV9
CDR3: CASSVEDRESTEAFF

size: once
length: 15
V: TRBV2
CDR3: CASSPQGQGGYEQYF

size: NA
length: 14
V: TRBV6-6
CDR3: CASSLSGLGNTIYF

size: few
length: 13
V: TRBV20-1
CDR3: CSASRPGEDEQYF

size: few
length: 15
V: TRBV6-6
CDR3: CASSYPGQGYNEQFF

size: NA
length: 15
V: TRBV4-2
CDR3: CASSQDRHITGELFF

size: few
length: 13
V: TRBV7-9
CDR3: CASSFPVQDTQYF

size: once
length: 12
V: TRBV5-6
CDR3: CASKDPNTEAFF

size: NA
length: 12
V: TRBV20-1
CDR3: CSVLTEGRGYTF

size: many
length: 14
V: TRBV10-3
CDR3: CAISESEPLGTQYF